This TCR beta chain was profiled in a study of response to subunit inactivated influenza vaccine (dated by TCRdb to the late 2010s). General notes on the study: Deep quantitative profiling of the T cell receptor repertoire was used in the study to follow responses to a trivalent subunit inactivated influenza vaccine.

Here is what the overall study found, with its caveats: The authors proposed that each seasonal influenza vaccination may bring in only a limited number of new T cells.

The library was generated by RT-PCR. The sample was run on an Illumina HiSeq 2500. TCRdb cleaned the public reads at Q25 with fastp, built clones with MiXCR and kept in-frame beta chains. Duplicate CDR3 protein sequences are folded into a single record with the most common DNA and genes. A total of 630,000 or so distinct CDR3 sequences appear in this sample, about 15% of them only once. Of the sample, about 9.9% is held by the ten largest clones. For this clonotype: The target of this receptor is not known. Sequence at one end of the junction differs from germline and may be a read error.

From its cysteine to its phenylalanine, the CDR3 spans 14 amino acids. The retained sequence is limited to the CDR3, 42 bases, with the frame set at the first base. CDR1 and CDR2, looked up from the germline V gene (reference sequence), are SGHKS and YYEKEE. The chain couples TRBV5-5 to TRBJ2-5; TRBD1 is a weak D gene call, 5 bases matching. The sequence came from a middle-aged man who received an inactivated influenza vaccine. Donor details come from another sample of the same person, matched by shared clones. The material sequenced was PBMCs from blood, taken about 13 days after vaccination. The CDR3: CAISLGLNDETQYF. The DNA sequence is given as TGTGCCATCAGCCTGGGGCTAAACGACGAGACCCAGTACTTC.